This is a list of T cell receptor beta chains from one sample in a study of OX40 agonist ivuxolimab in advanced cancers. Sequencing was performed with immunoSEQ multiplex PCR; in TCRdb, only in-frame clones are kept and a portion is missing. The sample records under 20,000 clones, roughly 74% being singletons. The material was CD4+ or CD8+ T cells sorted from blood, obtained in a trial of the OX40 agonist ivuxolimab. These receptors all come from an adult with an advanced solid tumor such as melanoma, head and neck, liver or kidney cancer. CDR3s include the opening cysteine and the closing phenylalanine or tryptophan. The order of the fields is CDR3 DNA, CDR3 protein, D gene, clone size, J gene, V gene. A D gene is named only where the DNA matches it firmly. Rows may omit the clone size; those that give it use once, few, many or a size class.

CDR3nt: TGTGCCAGCAGTTACTCGCCCGGACAGAGGGGAGAGCAGTACTTC
CDR3aa: CASSYSPGQRGEQYF
d_gene: .
abundance: .
j_gene: TRBJ2-7
v_gene: TRBV6-5

CDR3nt: TGTGCCACGACCGACACAACCTACGAGCAGTACTTC
CDR3aa: CATTDTTYEQYF
d_gene: .
abundance: .
j_gene: TRBJ2-7
v_gene: TRBV6-5

CDR3nt: TGTGCCAGCAGCTTAGGGGGGGGCCAAGAGACCCAGTACTTC
CDR3aa: CASSLGGGQETQYF
d_gene: TRBD2
abundance: .
j_gene: TRBJ2-5
v_gene: TRBV7-9

CDR3nt: TGTGCCAGTAGGGCCCCCCCGGAGAACATTCAGTACTTC
CDR3aa: CASRAPPENIQYF
d_gene: .
abundance: .
j_gene: TRBJ2-4
v_gene: TRBV19

CDR3nt: TGTGCCAGTAGTATAGCTAGCGGGGGGCCGAGGGAGACCCAGTACTTC
CDR3aa: CASSIASGGPRETQYF
d_gene: TRBD2
abundance: .
j_gene: TRBJ2-5
v_gene: TRBV19

CDR3nt: TGTGCCATCAGTGAGGGGACAACTAATGAAAAACTGTTTTTT
CDR3aa: CAISEGTTNEKLFF
d_gene: .
abundance: .
j_gene: TRBJ1-4
v_gene: TRBV10-3

CDR3nt: TGTGCCAGCAGCTTATATGGGACAGGGGGGAACATTCAGTACTTC
CDR3aa: CASSLYGTGGNIQYF
d_gene: TRBD1
abundance: once
j_gene: TRBJ2-4
v_gene: TRBV7-9

CDR3nt: TGTGCCAGCAGCCGCGCTCAGGGCAAGACCCAGTACTTC
CDR3aa: CASSRAQGKTQYF
d_gene: .
abundance: .
j_gene: TRBJ2-5
v_gene: TRBV4-2

CDR3nt: TGTGCCAGCAACGTTCTAGCTATGGAGACCCAGTACTTC
CDR3aa: CASNVLAMETQYF
d_gene: .
abundance: .
j_gene: TRBJ2-5
v_gene: TRBV2

CDR3nt: TGTGCCAGCAGTCCCGATGGGAACGATCAGCCCCAGCATTTT
CDR3aa: CASSPDGNDQPQHF
d_gene: .
abundance: .
j_gene: TRBJ1-5
v_gene: TRBV28

CDR3nt: TGTGCCAGTAGTATAAAAGGGAGCCAAGAGACCCAGTACTTC
CDR3aa: CASSIKGSQETQYF
d_gene: .
abundance: .
j_gene: TRBJ2-5
v_gene: TRBV19

CDR3nt: TGCGCCAGCAGCCAAGGTTTAGGAGGAGAGACCCAGTACTTC
CDR3aa: CASSQGLGGETQYF
d_gene: .
abundance: .
j_gene: TRBJ2-5
v_gene: TRBV4-3

CDR3nt: TGTGCCAGCAGCTTGAATTGGGGAGCCAGGGAGACCCAGTACTTC
CDR3aa: CASSLNWGARETQYF
d_gene: .
abundance: medium-sized
j_gene: TRBJ2-5
v_gene: TRBV5-6

CDR3nt: TGTGCCAGTAGTATCCGCAGGGAAAAATCAGATACGCAGTATTTT
CDR3aa: CASSIRREKSDTQYF
d_gene: .
abundance: .
j_gene: TRBJ2-3
v_gene: TRBV19

CDR3nt: TGTGCCAGCAGTTATAGGCCGACTAGCTACGAGCAGTACTTC
CDR3aa: CASSYRPTSYEQYF
d_gene: .
abundance: .
j_gene: TRBJ2-7
v_gene: TRBV6-5

CDR3nt: TGTGCCAGCAGCTGGAGCGGGAATTCACCCCTCCACTTT
CDR3aa: CASSWSGNSPLHF
d_gene: .
abundance: once
j_gene: TRBJ1-6
v_gene: TRBV7-3

CDR3nt: TGTGCCAGCAGTCCCTATCCAGGGGGCGGAGAAAAACTGTTTTTT
CDR3aa: CASSPYPGGGEKLFF
d_gene: TRBD1
abundance: .
j_gene: TRBJ1-4
v_gene: TRBV28

CDR3nt: TGCGCCAGCAGCTCCTCCGGGACGGCCGACAATGAGCAGTTCTTC
CDR3aa: CASSSSGTADNEQFF
d_gene: .
abundance: .
j_gene: TRBJ2-1
v_gene: TRBV5-1

CDR3nt: TGTGCCAGCAGCTTCTCTCCAGGATACTACGAGCAGTACTTC
CDR3aa: CASSFSPGYYEQYF
d_gene: .
abundance: .
j_gene: TRBJ2-7
v_gene: TRBV7-3

CDR3nt: TGTGCCAGCAGCGCACCGAATCCGCCGGACGGCTACACCTTC
CDR3aa: CASSAPNPPDGYTF
d_gene: .
abundance: .
j_gene: TRBJ1-2
v_gene: TRBV7-9

CDR3nt: TGTGCCAGCAGCGTAGTGGCGGCAGGGGGACATGAGCAGTTCTTC
CDR3aa: CASSVVAAGGHEQFF
d_gene: TRBD1
abundance: .
j_gene: TRBJ2-1
v_gene: TRBV9

CDR3nt: TGTGCCAGCAGTTTATATTCCGATGAGCAGTTCTTC
CDR3aa: CASSLYSDEQFF
d_gene: .
abundance: .
j_gene: TRBJ2-1
v_gene: TRBV28

CDR3nt: TGTGCCAGCAGCTTGGGGGTGACTAGCGGTTACGAGCAGTACTTC
CDR3aa: CASSLGVTSGYEQYF
d_gene: TRBD2
abundance: .
j_gene: TRBJ2-7
v_gene: TRBV5-6

CDR3nt: TGTGCCAGCAGCTTATTCGGCGTAGGGGGGATGCAAGAGACCCAGTACTTC
CDR3aa: CASSLFGVGGMQETQYF
d_gene: .
abundance: .
j_gene: TRBJ2-5
v_gene: TRBV7-7

CDR3nt: TGTGCCAGCGGGAGGGACAGCTACGAGCAGTACTTC
CDR3aa: CASGRDSYEQYF
d_gene: .
abundance: .
j_gene: TRBJ2-7
v_gene: TRBV6-5

CDR3nt: TGTGCCAGCAGCGGGCGGACTAGCGGGAGGGCCTACAATGAGCAGTTCTTC
CDR3aa: CASSGRTSGRAYNEQFF
d_gene: TRBD2
abundance: .
j_gene: TRBJ2-1
v_gene: TRBV13

CDR3nt: TGTGCCAGCAGTGACTCCCGGGCTGGCACAGATACGCAGTATTTT
CDR3aa: CASSDSRAGTDTQYF
d_gene: .
abundance: .
j_gene: TRBJ2-3
v_gene: TRBV6-4